This T cell receptor beta chain was documented in a study of Graves' ophthalmopathy and Graves' hyperthyroidism. General study results and limits: Using 13 signatures, a model distinguished ophthalmopathy from stable hyperthyroidism, reaching around 85% sensitivity and approximately 82% specificity. Most thyroid clonotypes expanded beyond 0.001 frequency were also found in blood.

Amplification of TCR beta CDR3 regions used RNA transcripts. In the first round, RT-PCR was carried out with HTBI primers, and a multiplex PCR formed the second round. TCRdb passed the multiplex PCR reads through MiXCR, listing each CDR3 protein once. Of about 740,000 distinct CDR3 sequences listed, 40% are singletons. This clonotype has at least ten counts. Its target is not known. Here the CDR3 omits its conserved ending phenylalanine or tryptophan, so a read error is the likely source. The DNA is left out, because the CDR3 cannot be placed on it with certainty; the CDR3 is given as TCRdb lists it. The V gene's germline CDR1 is DFQATT and CDR2 SNEGSKA (reference sequence). The CDR3 length equals 10 residues, ends included. A volume of over 9 ml of fresh peripheral blood supplied the PBMCs.

This chain connects TRBV20-1 to TRBJ2-7; the D call in the table, TRBD1, was not verified against the DNA. Sequencing was carried out using peripheral blood. The source of this sequence is an adult man with Graves' ophthalmopathy. CDR3: CSASLHGTDL.